The 17 T cell receptor beta chains reported below all come from one sample, sequenced in a study of memory CD4+ T cells and cytomegalovirus serostatus. Single viable CD3+CD4+CD8-CD45RO+ cells were sorted as the memory CD4+ T cells. TCRdb's copy holds only in-frame clones and misses some; the assay was immunoSEQ multiplex PCR. The sample yields about 60,000 clones, roughly 80% seen once. The specimen sequenced was memory CD4+ T cells from blood. The receptors come from an adult in good health and CMV-seronegative.

This rearrangement joins TRBV5-1 to TRBJ1-4, with D perhaps matching TRBD1 (5 bases). Germline V gives CDR1 SGHRS, CDR2 YFSETQ. V lost 0 bases to trimming and J lost 8 bases, with 14 bases between them. The CDR3 sequence is 15 residues long. The CDR3 coding sequence is TGCGCCAGCAGCTTGGTTGGGCAGGGCGGGGAAAAACTGTTTTTT. It specifies CASSLVGQGGEKLFF.

This clone showed up just a few times. The V and J genes are TRBV29-1 and TRBJ1-1, with D unresolved. The germline CDR1 and CDR2 sequences are SQVTM and ANQGSEA. The CDR3 extends over 10 amino acids. V was cut by 7 bases and J by 6 bases, with 9 bases left in between. The CDR3 reads CSAARAEAFF. DNA for the CDR3: TGCAGCGCCGCAAGGGCTGAAGCTTTCTTT.

This chain links TRBV7-9 with TRBJ1-1, with D unresolved. The CDR3 spans 13 residues. The germline V gene has CDR1 SEHNR and CDR2 FQNEAQ (reference sequence). Trimming shortened V by 5 bases and J by 3 bases, and 10 bases separated the two germline ends. The CDR3 spells CASSRQRDTEAFF. The CDR3 region has the DNA TGTGCCAGCAGCAGACAAAGGGACACTGAAGCTTTCTTT. The entire variable domain, with the rest obtained from reference TRBV7-9 and TRBJ1-1, is as follows: DTGVSQNPRHKITKRGQNVTFRCDPISEHNRLYWYRQTLGQGPEFLTYFQNEAQLEKSRLLSDRFSAERPKGSFSTLEIQRTEQGDSAMYLCASSRQRDTEAFFGQGTRLTVV.

CDR3 loop: CASNTIASDTQYF. DNA of the CDR3: TGTGCCAGCAATACAATTGCCTCAGATACGCAGTATTTT. J is TRBJ2-3 and V is TRBV6-1; D uncertain. Between the trimmed V and J ends, which lost 7 bases and 4 bases, there was a span of 12 bases. From germline, CDR1 is MNHNS and CDR2 SASEGT. The CDR3 contains 13 residues.

The V and J genes are TRBV11-2 and TRBJ1-4, with D possibly matching TRBD1 (5 bases). This CDR3 has 16 residues. Germline CDR1 reads SGHAT; CDR2 reads FQNNGV. The V gene lost 1 base and the J gene lost 5 bases, with 14 bases spanning the gap. The CDR3 DNA is TGTGCCAGCAGCTTAGCTTCGGGACTTAGGAATGAAAAACTGTTTTTT. This sequence encodes CASSLASGLRNEKLFF.

This clone was detected once. V usage is TRBV5-1 and J usage is TRBJ1-4, with 12 nucleotides matching TRBD1. Per germline, CDR1 SGHRS and CDR2 YFSETQ. The J segment lost 8 bases and the V segment lost 5 bases, leaving 7 bases of the junction unmatched. The CDR3 has 15 residues. The DNA of the CDR3 is TGCGCCAGCAGACAGGGACAGGGGGCTCAAGAAAAACTGTTTTTT. Translated: CASRQGQGAQEKLFF.

The CDR3 loop reads CASSLDGNNYGYTF. The CDR3 nucleotides are TGCGCCAGCAGCTTGGATGGAAACAACTATGGCTACACCTTC. The genes are TRBV5-1 and TRBJ1-2, with D uncertain. Germline V gene data show CDR1 as SGHRS and CDR2 as YFSETQ. V was pared by 0 bases and J by 2 bases, with 8 bases between. The CDR3 is 14 amino acids.

The chain uses TRBV6-1 and TRBJ1-2; no definite D call. The CDR3 spans 12 residues. V was trimmed by 4 bases and J by 1 base, leaving 4 bases between them. Germline V CDR1 and CDR2: MNHNS, SASEGT. CDR3 region: CASSVYNYGYTF. CDR3 DNA sequence: TGTGCCAGCAGTGTATATAACTATGGCTACACCTTC.

This clone was observed a single time. The J gene is TRBJ1-3, the V gene TRBV30, with D unclear. The CDR3 length is 16 residues. Germline loops: CDR1 GTSNPN, CDR2 SVGIG (reference sequence). V lost 4 bases and J 0 bases, leaving 16 bases between the germline ends. DNA for the CDR3: TGTGCCTGGATGCCCCTAGGCAGCAGCTCTGGAAACACCATATATTTT. As protein: CAWMPLGSSSGNTIYF.

The V call is TRBV25-1, the J call TRBJ2-4; D may match TRBD1 or TRBD2 (6 bases each). The CDR3 is made up of 16 amino acids. The germline gives CDR1 MGHDK, CDR2 SYGVNS. V was clipped by 3 bases and J by 7 bases, with 19 bases between them. The CDR3 here is CASSESGDGRGNIQYF. CDR3 nucleotide sequence: TGTGCCAGCAGTGAGTCGGGGGATGGAAGGGGGAACATTCAGTACTTC.

This clone turned up a few times. The J gene is TRBJ1-1, the V gene TRBV5-6; 7 bases are a match to TRBD1. Germline CDR1 and CDR2: SGHDT and YYEEEE. This CDR3 spans 12 amino acids. The V gene end was trimmed by 4 bases and the J gene end by 5 bases; junction bases not matched to a gene: 2. The CDR3 reads CASSLQGTEAFF. The DNA of the CDR3 is TGTGCCAGCAGCCTACAGGGGACTGAAGCTTTCTTT. Variable domain in full (rest from reference TRBV5-6 and TRBJ1-1): DAGVTQSPTHLIKTRGQQVTLRCSPKSGHDTVSWYQQALGQGPQFIFQYYEEEERQRGNFPDRFSGHQFPNYSSELNVNALLLGDSALYLCASSLQGTEAFFGQGTRLTVV.

V is TRBV5-1 and J is TRBJ2-2, with 8 bases aligning to TRBD1. J gave up 3 bases and V 7 bases, and 5 bases lay outside the gene matches. The CDR3 consists of 14 residues. Per germline, CDR1 SGHRS and CDR2 YFSETQ. DNA of the CDR3: TGCGCCAGCGCATTGACAGGGGACACCGGGGAGCTGTTTTTT. This sequence encodes CASALTGDTGELFF.

This clone has ten or more counts. The chain is built from TRBV7-9 and TRBJ1-2, with D perhaps matching TRBD1 (6 bases). Germline V CDR1 and CDR2: SEHNR, FQNEAQ (reference sequence). V was clipped by 5 bases and J by 3 bases, with 13 bases between them. CDR3 length: 14 amino acids. This CDR3 is CASSGIAGDYGYTF. In DNA, the CDR3 is TGTGCCAGCAGCGGGATAGCAGGGGACTATGGCTACACCTTC.

The J gene is TRBJ1-5, the V gene TRBV10-3, with 7 positions matching TRBD1. Germline V gene data show CDR1 as ENHRY and CDR2 as SYGVKD. Unmatched junction bases numbered 11, after V lost 10 bases and J lost 2 bases. The CDR3 covers 15 residues. CDR3 nucleotides: TGTGCCACCAGGGGGTTGCGGGATGGCAATCAGCCCCAGCATTTT. Encoded protein: CATRGLRDGNQPQHF.

V usage is TRBV10-3 and J usage is TRBJ2-5; D is possibly TRBD1 (6 bases). Germline values: CDR1 ENHRY, CDR2 SYGVKD. Trimming took off 0 bases at V and 2 bases at J, with 10 bases between the two ends. The CDR3 consists of 15 residues. The CDR3 spells CAISESTRGQETQYF. The CDR3 nucleotides read TGTGCCATCAGTGAGTCAACAAGGGGGCAAGAGACCCAGTACTTC.

The chain carries TRBV15 and TRBJ1-1, with 7 bases identical to TRBD1. The CDR3 is made up of 12 amino acids. Germline CDR1 reads LNHNV; CDR2 reads YYDKDF (reference sequence). Trimming took 3 bases from V and 8 from J; bases not matched to a gene: 3. CDR3 in amino acids: CATSSGDSEAFF. The CDR3 region has the DNA TGTGCCACCAGCAGTGGGGACAGCGAAGCTTTCTTT.

CDR3 DNA sequence: TGTGCCAGCAGTGAAGACAGACCCCCCTACGAGCAGTACTTC. Translating gives CASSEDRPPYEQYF. V and J are TRBV25-1 and TRBJ2-7; TRBD1 is a possible D gene (5 bases). Trimming cost V 2 bases and J 2 bases, with 10 bases left between them. CDR1 and CDR2 (germline): MGHDK, SYGVNS. The CDR3 extends over 14 amino acids.